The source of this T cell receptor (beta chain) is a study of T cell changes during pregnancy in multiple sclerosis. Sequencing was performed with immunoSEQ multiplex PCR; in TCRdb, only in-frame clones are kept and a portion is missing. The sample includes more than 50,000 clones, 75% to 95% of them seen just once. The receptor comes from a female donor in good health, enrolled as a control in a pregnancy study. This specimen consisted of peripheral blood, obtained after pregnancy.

The CDR3 reads CASSFAGADYGYTF. The CDR3 coding sequence is TGTGCCAGCAGTTTTGCAGGGGCGGACTATGGCTACACCTTC. V is TRBV6-5 and J is TRBJ1-2, with a tentative D call TRBD1 (6 bases). CDR1 and CDR2 from the germline V gene are MNHEY and SVGAGI. The CDR3 consists of 14 residues. Trimming removed 4 bases from V and 3 bases from J, with 12 bases in between.